This entry features one TCR beta chain sequence. The entry originates in a study of blood T cell repertoires in COVID-19. Turning to the study itself: PBMCs, B-cell-depleted T cells, or T cells were the source of the cDNA or gDNA that made up the material.

In the study's own analysis: Cell counts per sample came from amplifying reference gene primers. Clones were read by immunoSEQ multiplex PCR, and TCRdb kept only the in-frame ones, dropping some. That table furnishes V, J and clone size, whereas the DNA furnished D and trimming. This sample has more than 300,000 clones, with about 90% found just once. The germline CDR1 and CDR2 sequences are SGHDT and YYEEEE. Trimming removed 3 bases from V and 3 bases from J, with 12 bases in between. The CDR3 sequence is 14 residues long. This receptor was identified in a woman aged 70-85 years with COVID-19, enrolled during active disease. The sample taken for sequencing was peripheral blood. The chain recombines TRBV5-6 with TRBJ1-1, with a possible D match to TRBD1 (5 bases). The CDR3: CASSSGQRDTEAFF. The CDR3 bases are TGTGCCAGCAGCTCCGGACAAAGGGACACTGAAGCTTTCTTT.